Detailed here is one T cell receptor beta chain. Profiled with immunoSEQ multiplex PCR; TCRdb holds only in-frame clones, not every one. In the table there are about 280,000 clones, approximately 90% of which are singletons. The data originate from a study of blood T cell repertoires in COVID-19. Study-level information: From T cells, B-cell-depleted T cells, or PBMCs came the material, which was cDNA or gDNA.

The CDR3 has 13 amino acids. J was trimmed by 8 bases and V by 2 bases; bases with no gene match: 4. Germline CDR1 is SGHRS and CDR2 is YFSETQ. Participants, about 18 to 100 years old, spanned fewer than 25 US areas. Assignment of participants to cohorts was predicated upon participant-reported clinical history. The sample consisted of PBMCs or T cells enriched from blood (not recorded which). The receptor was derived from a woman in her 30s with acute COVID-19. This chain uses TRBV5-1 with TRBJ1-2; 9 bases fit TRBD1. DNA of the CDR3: TGCGCCAGCAGCTTAAATGGACAGGGGGGCTACACCTTC. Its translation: CASSLNGQGGYTF.